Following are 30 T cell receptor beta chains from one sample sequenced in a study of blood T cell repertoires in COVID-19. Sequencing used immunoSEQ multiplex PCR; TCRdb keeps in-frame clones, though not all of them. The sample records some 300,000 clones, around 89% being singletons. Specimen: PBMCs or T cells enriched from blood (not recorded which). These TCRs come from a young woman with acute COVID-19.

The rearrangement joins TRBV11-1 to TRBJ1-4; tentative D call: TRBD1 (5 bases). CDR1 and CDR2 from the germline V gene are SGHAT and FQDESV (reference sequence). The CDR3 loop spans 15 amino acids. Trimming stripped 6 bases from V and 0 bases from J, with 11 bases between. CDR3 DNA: TGTGCCAGCAGACGGACATTAGCAACTAATGAAAAACTGTTTTTT. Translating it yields CASRRTLATNEKLFF.

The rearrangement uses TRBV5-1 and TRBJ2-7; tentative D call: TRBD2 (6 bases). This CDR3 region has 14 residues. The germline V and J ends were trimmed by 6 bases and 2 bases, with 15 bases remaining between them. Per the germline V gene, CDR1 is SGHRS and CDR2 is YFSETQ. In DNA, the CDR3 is TGCGCCAGCACCCGGGGGACTCTTGCCTACGAGCAGTACTTC. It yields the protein CASTRGTLAYEQYF.

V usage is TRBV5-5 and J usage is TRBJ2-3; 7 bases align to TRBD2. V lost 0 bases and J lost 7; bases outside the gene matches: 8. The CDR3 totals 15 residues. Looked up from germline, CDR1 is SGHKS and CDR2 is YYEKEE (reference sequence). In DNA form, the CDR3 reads TGTGCCAGCAGCTTGGGGTCAGGCGGGAGCAATACGCAGTATTTT. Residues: CASSLGSGGSNTQYF. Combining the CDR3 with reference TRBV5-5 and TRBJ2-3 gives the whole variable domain DAGVTQSPTHLIKTRGQQVTLRCSPISGHKSVSWYQQVLGQGPQFIFQYYEKEERGRGNFPDRFSARQFPNYSSELNVNALLLGDSALYLCASSLGSGGSNTQYFGPGTRLTVL.

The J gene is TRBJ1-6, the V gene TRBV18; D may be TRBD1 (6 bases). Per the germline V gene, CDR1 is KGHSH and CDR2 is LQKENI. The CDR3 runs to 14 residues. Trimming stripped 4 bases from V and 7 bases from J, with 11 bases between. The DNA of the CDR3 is TGTGCCAGCTCACAAGGACAGTCAAATTCACCCCTCCACTTT. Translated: CASSQGQSNSPLHF.

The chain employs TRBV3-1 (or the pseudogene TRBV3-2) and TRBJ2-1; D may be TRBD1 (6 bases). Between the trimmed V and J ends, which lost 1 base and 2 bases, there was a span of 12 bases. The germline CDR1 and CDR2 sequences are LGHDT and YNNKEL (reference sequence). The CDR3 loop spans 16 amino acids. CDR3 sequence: CASSQARRGTYNEQFF. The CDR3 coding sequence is TGTGCCAGCAGCCAAGCACGCAGGGGCACCTACAATGAGCAGTTCTTC.

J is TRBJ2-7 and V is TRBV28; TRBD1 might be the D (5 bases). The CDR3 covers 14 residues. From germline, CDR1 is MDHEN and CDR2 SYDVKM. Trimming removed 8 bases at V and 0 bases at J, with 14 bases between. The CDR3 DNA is TGTGCCAGCCCCTCCAGGGAAGGCTCCTACGAGCAGTACTTC. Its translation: CASPSREGSYEQYF. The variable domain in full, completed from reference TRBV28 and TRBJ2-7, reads DVKVTQSSRYLVKRTGEKVFLECVQDMDHENMFWYRQDPGLGLRLIYFSYDVKMKEKGDIPEGYSVSREKKERFSLILESASTNQTSMYLCASPSREGSYEQYFGPGTRLTVT.

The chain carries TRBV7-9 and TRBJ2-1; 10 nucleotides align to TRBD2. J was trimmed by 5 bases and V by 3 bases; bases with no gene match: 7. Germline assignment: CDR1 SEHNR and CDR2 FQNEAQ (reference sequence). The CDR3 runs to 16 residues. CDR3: CASSLEAGGENNEQFF. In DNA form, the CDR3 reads TGTGCCAGCAGCTTGGAAGCGGGAGGGGAGAACAATGAGCAGTTCTTC.

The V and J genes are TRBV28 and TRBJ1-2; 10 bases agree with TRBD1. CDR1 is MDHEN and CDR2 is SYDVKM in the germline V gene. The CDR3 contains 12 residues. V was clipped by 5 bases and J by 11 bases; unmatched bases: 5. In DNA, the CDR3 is TGTGCCAGCAGTCCTCCGGGACAGGGGTACACCTTC. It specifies CASSPPGQGYTF.

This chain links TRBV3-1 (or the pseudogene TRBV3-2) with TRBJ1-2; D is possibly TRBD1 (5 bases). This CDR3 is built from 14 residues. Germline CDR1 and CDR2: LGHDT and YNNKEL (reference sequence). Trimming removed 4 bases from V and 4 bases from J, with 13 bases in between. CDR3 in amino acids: CASSLQTASYGYTF. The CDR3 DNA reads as TGTGCCAGCAGCCTACAGACAGCCTCCTATGGCTACACCTTC.

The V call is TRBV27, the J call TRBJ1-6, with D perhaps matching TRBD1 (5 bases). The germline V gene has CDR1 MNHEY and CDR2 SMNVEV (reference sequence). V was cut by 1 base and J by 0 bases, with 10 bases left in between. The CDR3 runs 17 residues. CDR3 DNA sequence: TGTGCCAGCAGTTTATTCGGGGGGAGCTCCTATAATTCACCCCTCCACTTT. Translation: CASSLFGGSSYNSPLHF.

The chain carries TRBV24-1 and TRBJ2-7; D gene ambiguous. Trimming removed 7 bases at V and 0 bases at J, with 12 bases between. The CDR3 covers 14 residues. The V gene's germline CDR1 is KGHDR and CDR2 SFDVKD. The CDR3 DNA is TGTGCCACCAGCACGAACGTCGGCTCCTACGAGCAGTACTTC. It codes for CATSTNVGSYEQYF.

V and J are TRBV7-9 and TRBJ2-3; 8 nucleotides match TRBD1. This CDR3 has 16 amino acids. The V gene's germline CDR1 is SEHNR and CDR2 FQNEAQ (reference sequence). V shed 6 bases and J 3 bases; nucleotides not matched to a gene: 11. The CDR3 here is CASSSPGQVLTDTQYF. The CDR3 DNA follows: TGTGCCAGCAGTTCACCGGGACAGGTCTTGACAGATACGCAGTATTTT.

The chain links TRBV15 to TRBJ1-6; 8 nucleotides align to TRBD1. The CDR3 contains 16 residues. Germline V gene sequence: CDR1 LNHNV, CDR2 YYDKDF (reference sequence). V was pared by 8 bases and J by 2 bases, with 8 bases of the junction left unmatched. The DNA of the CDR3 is TGTGCCACCCGTTTAATGGACAGGGCCTATAATTCACCCCTCCACTTT. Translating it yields CATRLMDRAYNSPLHF. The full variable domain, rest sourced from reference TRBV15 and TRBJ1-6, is DAMVIQNPRYQVTQFGKPVTLSCSQTLNHNVMYWYQQKSSQAPKLLFHYYDKDFNNEADTPDNFQSRRPNTSFCFLDIRSPGLGDTAMYLCATRLMDRAYNSPLHFGNGTRLTVT.

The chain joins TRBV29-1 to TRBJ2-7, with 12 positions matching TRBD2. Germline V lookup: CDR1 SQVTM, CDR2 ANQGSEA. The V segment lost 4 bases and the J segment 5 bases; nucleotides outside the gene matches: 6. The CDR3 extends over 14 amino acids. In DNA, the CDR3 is TGCAGCGTTGGACCGACTAGCGGGAGTCACGAGCAGTACTTC. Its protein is CSVGPTSGSHEQYF.

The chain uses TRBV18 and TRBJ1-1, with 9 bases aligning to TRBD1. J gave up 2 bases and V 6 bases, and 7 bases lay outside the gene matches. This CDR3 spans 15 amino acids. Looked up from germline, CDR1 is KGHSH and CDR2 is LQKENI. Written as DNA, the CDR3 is TGTGCCAGCTCGCCGGGACAGGGAATAAACACTGAAGCTTTCTTT. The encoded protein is CASSPGQGINTEAFF. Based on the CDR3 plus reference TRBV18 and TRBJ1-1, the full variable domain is NAGVMQNPRHLVRRRGQEARLRCSPMKGHSHVYWYRQLPEEGLKFMVYLQKENIIDESGMPKERFSAEFPKEGPSILRIQQVVRGDSAAYFCASSPGQGINTEAFFGQGTRLTVV.

CDR3: CASSVEGTSIYEQYF. CDR3 bases: TGTGCCAGCAGCGTAGAAGGGACTAGCATCTACGAGCAGTACTTC. The chain links TRBV9 to TRBJ2-7; 9 nucleotides line up with TRBD2. This CDR3 has 15 amino acids. The V and J ends lost 0 bases and 3 bases, in that order; junction bases with no gene match: 4. CDR1 is SGDLS and CDR2 is YYNGEE in the germline V gene.

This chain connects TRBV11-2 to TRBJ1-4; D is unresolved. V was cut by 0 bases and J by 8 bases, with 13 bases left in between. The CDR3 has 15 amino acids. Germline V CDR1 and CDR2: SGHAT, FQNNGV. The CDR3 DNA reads TGTGCCAGCAGCTTAGATAGGCAGCGCCACGAAAAACTGTTTTTT. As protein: CASSLDRQRHEKLFF.

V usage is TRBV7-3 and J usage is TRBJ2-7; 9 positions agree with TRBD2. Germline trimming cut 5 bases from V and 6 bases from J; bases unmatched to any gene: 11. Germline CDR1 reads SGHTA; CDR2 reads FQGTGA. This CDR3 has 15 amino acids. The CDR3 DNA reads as TGTGCCAGCAGCCCGGGGGGACTAGCACAAAGCGAGCAGTACTTC. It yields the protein CASSPGGLAQSEQYF.

This CDR3 is CASRTGQLYSNQPQHF. The CDR3 DNA is TGTGCCAGTAGAACCGGACAGCTTTATAGCAATCAGCCCCAGCATTTT. This rearrangement joins TRBV19 to TRBJ1-5, with D possibly being TRBD1 (6 bases). Germline CDR1 LNHDA, CDR2 SQIVND (reference sequence). The CDR3 is made up of 16 amino acids. V was pared by 6 bases and J by 0 bases, with 15 bases between.

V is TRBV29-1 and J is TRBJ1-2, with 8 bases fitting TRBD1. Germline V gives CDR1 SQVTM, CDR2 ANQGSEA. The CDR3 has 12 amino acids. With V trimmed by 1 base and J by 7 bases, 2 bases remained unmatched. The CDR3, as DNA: TGCAGCGTTGAAGTAGGGACAGGTGGCTACACCTTC. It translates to CSVEVGTGGYTF.

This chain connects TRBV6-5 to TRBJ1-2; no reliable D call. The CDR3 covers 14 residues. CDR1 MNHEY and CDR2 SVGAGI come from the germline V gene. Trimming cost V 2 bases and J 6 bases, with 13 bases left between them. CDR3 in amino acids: CASSYVGGGNGYTF. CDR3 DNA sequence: TGTGCCAGCAGTTACGTCGGCGGAGGAAATGGCTACACCTTC.

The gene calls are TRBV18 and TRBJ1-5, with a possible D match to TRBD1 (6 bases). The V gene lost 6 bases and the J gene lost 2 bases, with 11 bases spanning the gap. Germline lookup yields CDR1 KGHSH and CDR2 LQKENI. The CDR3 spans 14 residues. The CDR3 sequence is CASSSGVGNQPQHF. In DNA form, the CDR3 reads TGTGCCAGCTCGTCAGGGGTTGGCAATCAGCCCCAGCATTTT.

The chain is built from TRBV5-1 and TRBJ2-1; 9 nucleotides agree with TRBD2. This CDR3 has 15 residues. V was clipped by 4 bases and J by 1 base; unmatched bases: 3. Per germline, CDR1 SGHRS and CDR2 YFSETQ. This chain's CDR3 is CASSITSGSYNEQFF. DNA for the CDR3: TGCGCCAGCAGCATCACTAGCGGGTCCTACAATGAGCAGTTCTTC. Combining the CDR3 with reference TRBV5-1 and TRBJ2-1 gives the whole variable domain KAGVTQTPRYLIKTRGQQVTLSCSPISGHRSVSWYQQTPGQGLQFLFEYFSETQRNKGNFPGRFSGRQFSNSRSEMNVSTLELGDSALYLCASSITSGSYNEQFFGPGTRLTVL.

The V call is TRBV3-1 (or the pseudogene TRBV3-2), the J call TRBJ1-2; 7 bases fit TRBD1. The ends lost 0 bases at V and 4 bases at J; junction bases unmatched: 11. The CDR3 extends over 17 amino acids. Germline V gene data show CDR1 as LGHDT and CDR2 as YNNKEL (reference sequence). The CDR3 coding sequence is TGTGCCAGCAGCCAAGAAGAAGGGGACAGACCCCCCTATGGCTACACCTTC. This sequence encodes CASSQEEGDRPPYGYTF.

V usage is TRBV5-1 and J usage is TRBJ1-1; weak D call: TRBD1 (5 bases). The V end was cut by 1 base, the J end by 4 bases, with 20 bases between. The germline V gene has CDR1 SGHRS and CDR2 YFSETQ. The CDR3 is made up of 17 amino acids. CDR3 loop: CASSLSRDRYLGTEAFF. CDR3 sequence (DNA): TGCGCCAGCAGCTTGAGCAGGGATCGATACTTGGGCACTGAAGCTTTCTTT.

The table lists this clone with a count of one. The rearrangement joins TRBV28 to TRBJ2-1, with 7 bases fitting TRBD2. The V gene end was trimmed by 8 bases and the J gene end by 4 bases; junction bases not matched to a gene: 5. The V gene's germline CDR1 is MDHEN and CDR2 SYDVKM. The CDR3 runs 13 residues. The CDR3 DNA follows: TGTGCCAGCGCCCGCGGGAGTTACAATGAGCAGTTCTTC. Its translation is CASARGSYNEQFF.

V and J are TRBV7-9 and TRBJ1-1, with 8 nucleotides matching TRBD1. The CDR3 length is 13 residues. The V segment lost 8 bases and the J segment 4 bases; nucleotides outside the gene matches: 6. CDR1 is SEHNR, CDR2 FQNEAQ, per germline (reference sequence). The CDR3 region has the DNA TGTGCCAGCGGGACTACAGGGGGCACTGAAGCTTTCTTT. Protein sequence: CASGTTGGTEAFF.

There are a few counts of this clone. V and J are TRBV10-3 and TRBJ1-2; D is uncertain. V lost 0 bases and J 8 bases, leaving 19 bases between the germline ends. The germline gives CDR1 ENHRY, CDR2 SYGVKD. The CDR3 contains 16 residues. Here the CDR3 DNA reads TGTGCCATCAGTGAGTCGATTGGCAGCTTGTCCGGGGGCTACACCTTC. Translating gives CAISESIGSLSGGYTF.

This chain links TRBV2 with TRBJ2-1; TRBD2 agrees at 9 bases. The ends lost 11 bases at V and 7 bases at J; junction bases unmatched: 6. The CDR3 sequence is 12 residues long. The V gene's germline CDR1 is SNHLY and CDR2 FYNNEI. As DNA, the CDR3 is TGTGCCTGCCGGGCGGGAGGGAATGAGCAGTTCTTC. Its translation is CACRAGGNEQFF. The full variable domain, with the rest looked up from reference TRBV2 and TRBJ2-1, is EPEVTQTPSHQVTQMGQEVILRCVPISNHLYFYWYRQILGQKVEFLVSFYNNEISEKSEIFDDQFSVERPDGSNFTLKIRSTKLEDSAMYFCACRAGGNEQFFGPGTRLTVL.

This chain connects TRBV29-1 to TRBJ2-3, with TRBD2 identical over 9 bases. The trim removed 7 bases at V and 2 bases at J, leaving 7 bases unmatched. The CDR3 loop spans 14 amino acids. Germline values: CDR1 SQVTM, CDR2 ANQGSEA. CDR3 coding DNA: TGCAGCGGTACTCTAGCGGGGATCACAGATACGCAGTATTTT. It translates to CSGTLAGITDTQYF.